This TCR beta chain comes out of a study of T cells after yellow fever vaccination (dated by TCRdb to the late 2010s). Turning to the overall study: The SMART-Seq v4 Ultra Low Input RNA kit was used to prepare libraries from fractions with low cell numbers. To follow T-cell clones before and after primary and booster YFV17D yellow fever vaccination, bulk TCR alpha and beta repertoires were sequenced over time. Blood was drawn at multiple timepoints before and after primary and secondary immunization, with bulk PBMC replicates and cell subsets isolated. Two healthy male donors, one aged 18 to 30 and one aged 30 to 40 years, were included in the cohort.

The CDR3 goes from the cysteine to the phenylalanine over 17 residues. Of the read, only the CDR3 DNA is kept; its 51 bases are in frame from base 1. Taken from the germline V gene, the CDR1 and CDR2 loops are SGHDT and YYEEEE. The trim is 4 bases for V and 0 bases for J, with a gap of 14 bases between the germline ends. What the authors observed across the whole study: A small share of clonotypes occurred in both CD4 and CD8 compartments, likely arising from convergent recombination. Most clones expanded after primary vaccination were re-detected after the booster (around 96% of CD4 and around 88% of CD8), suggesting broad memory maintenance. FACS-sorted repertoires could contain abundant contaminating clonotypes from the bulk population, so computational filtering was required. Because the study included only a couple of donors, the extent to which the findings can be generalized is limited. The secondary T-cell response was found to be weaker but faster than the primary response, with a peak reached on day 5 rather than on day 15.

As regards this clonotype: Its antigen remains undetermined. No qualities accompany the bases; no much larger clone lies one base away.

The sample's treatment or condition, from its label and the paper: live attenuated yellow fever vaccine strain. At each blood-draw timepoint, two biological replicates of bulk PBMCs were collected. A standard Ficoll-Paque protocol was used to isolate PBMCs from peripheral blood. TriZol was used to extract RNA from bulk PBMCs, from CD4 and CD8 fractions, and from dextramer-positive and dextramer-negative fractions. TCR cDNA was synthesized by 5'RACE template switching, through which a universal primer site and unique molecular identifiers were introduced. cDNA synthesis was primed from both the TCR alpha and TCR beta constant segments. Library amplification used two PCR steps, and the second PCR step added sample barcodes and sequencing adapters. Sequencing of libraries was done on Illumina HiSeq 2500 (2x100 bp) or NovaSeq (2x150 bp). The authors' pipeline ran thus. MIGEC handled demultiplexing of reads and collapsing into UMI consensus sequences, while MiXCR performed V(D)J alignment. Using edgeR on replicate PBMC samples, clonotypes were called vaccine-responding if FDR was below 0.01 and the log2 fold change was above 5 up to day 15. Each bulk clonotype was labeled CD4 or CD8 based on which sequenced repertoire, CD4 or CD8, contained the clonotype at higher abundance. The raw public reads went through TCRdb reprocessing: fastp at Q25, MiXCR clone calling, in-frame beta chains kept. Rows with a matching CDR3 protein are joined into one entry that keeps the most common DNA and genes. The V and J calls and clone size are TCRdb's, not the authors'. For this sample the table gives roughly 500,000 distinct CDR3 sequences, of which roughly 21% were detected only once. 13% to 15% of the sample is in the top ten clones.

The rearranged segments are TRBV5-6 and TRBJ2-6, with TRBD2 as a weak D call on 5 bases. Sequenced here: PBMCs, sampled 15 days after the yellow fever booster vaccination. The TCR comes from a man younger than 45 who received the YFV17D yellow fever vaccine. The DNA sequence is given as TGTGCCAGCAGCCATGGGAGAAGGACCTCTGGGGCCAACGTCCTGACTTTC. This translates into CASSHGRRTSGANVLTF.